A selection of T cell receptor beta chains follows, all from one sample in a study of cytomegalovirus exposure and HLA in healthy donors. Generated by immunoSEQ multiplex PCR, the TCRdb table keeps only in-frame clones and is missing some. Of around 100,000 clones listed, approximately 79% are singletons. Sequenced input: PBMCs. The receptors originated from an older woman in good health and CMV-seropositive. CDR3s leave out the opening cysteine and the closing phenylalanine or tryptophan.

j_gene | v_gene | CDR3aa
TRBJ2-1 | TRBV28 | ASSTLVMSYNEQF
TRBJ1-1 | TRBV30 | AWNPGHTEAF
TRBJ2-7 | TRBV18 | ASSPGTGGFDEQY
TRBJ1-2 | TRBV30 | AWVIPGYGYT
TRBJ2-1 | TRBV4-1 | ASSQVRGGTSYNEQF
TRBJ2-7 | TRBV6-5 | AAGHGEYEQY
TRBJ2-7 | TRBV5-4 | ASSPGGGPLYEQY
TRBJ2-1 | TRBV7-3 | ASSPSGHKTNEQF
TRBJ1-1 | TRBV5-6 | ASSAGTANTEAF
TRBJ2-1 | TRBV5-1 | ASSGGTLSSYNEQF
TRBJ1-1 | TRBV19 | ASSDLGIGSMNTEAF
TRBJ2-2 | TRBV30 | AWSEGQGGTGELF
TRBJ2-1 | TRBV9 | ASSVGSTSGRAGNEQF
TRBJ2-3 | TRBV7-3 | ASSVTLGGGADTQY
TRBJ1-1 | TRBV28 | ATSDRGTEAF
TRBJ1-3 | TRBV10-2 | ASTLPGTDRNTIY
TRBJ2-2 | TRBV28 | ASSTRQGVTGELF
TRBJ1-1 | TRBV5-8 | ASSFRLKNTEAF
TRBJ2-1 | TRBV9 | ASSVLAVSSYNEQF
TRBJ2-5 | TRBV27 | ASSLSRTGETQY
TRBJ2-5 | TRBV19 | ASSTPTSGRSWETQY
TRBJ2-7 | TRBV6-6 | ASSPTSGRYEQY
TRBJ2-7 | TRBV14 | AGSQEVGTGIPTYEQY
TRBJ1-2 | TRBV5-1 | ASSLPSVNGYT
TRBJ1-4 | TRBV2 | ASSEEGRGSEKLF
TRBJ1-2 | TRBV6-6 | ASSYSSDSGYT
TRBJ2-7 | TRBV4-1 | ASSHQSRQAYEQY
TRBJ1-6 | TRBV30 | AWSRRQGPYNSPLH
TRBJ2-7 | TRBV7-9 | ASSSTGIYEQY
TRBJ1-2 | TRBV30 | ADRDRADGYT
TRBJ2-1 | TRBV4-1 | ASSHTEYNEQF
TRBJ1-2 | TRBV29-1 | SVDPRDSIYGYT
TRBJ1-1 | TRBV7-9 | ASSLAGSRTEAF
TRBJ1-5 | TRBV19 | ASSRTVYPNQPQH
TRBJ1-1 | TRBV19 | ASSTLIGGVTEAF
TRBJ1-1 | TRBV7-9 | ASSLAQGARAEAF
TRBJ2-7 | TRBV10-1 | ASSEGGSYEQY
TRBJ2-3 | TRBV5-4 | ASSLGIAPGEDTQY
TRBJ1-5 | TRBV5-6 | ASSLRIGPGNQPQH
TRBJ2-1 | TRBV27 | ASGKGTGAYNEQF
TRBJ1-1 | TRBV5-1 | ASSSLDNTEAF
TRBJ2-7 | TRBV6-1 | ASSAAVSYEQY
TRBJ2-7 | TRBV13 | ASPPREESKYSRVEQY
TRBJ1-3 | TRBV10-3 | AITERQGQGNTIY
TRBJ1-6 | TRBV2 | ASRRPLALH
TRBJ1-1 | TRBV5-6 | ASSAGDRFEAF
TRBJ2-5 | TRBV5-4 | ASSLVGGGQETQY
TRBJ2-6 | TRBV30 | AWSVAGGANVLT
TRBJ2-7 | TRBV5-6 | ASSWGQPYEQY
TRBJ2-2 | TRBV6-1 | ASSESVLGGHAGELF
TRBJ2-7 | TRBV11-2 | ASSLGTGSSYEQY
TRBJ2-7 | TRBV2 | ASKGAWTAYEQY